This T cell receptor beta chain was identified in a study of PD-1 blockade in classical Hodgkin lymphoma. Whole-study results and caveats: Patients with an early start, nivolumab under 1 year after ASCT, were excluded.

Generated by immunoSEQ multiplex PCR, the TCRdb table keeps only in-frame clones and is missing some. Among tens of thousands of clones listed, approximately 80% were seen once. Comment on this clone: The antigen is undetermined.

Time point indicated: cycle 4 day 1 (C4D1), after less than 7 weeks of nivolumab. No patient escaped relapse after autologous stem cell transplantation, and brentuximab vedotin exposure varied. This TCR derives from a human donor with classical Hodgkin lymphoma. The sequences come from peripheral blood mononuclear cells (PBMCs), collected before the fourth cycle of nivolumab.

CDR3 region: CAWNPQGNTEAFF. CDR3 nucleotides: TGTGCCTGGAACCCGCAGGGGAACACTGAAGCTTTCTTT. The rearrangement uses TRBV30 and TRBJ1-1, with D possibly being TRBD1 (5 bases). V lost 4 bases and J lost 1, with 10 bases in between. The V gene's germline CDR1 is GTSNPN and CDR2 SVGIG (reference sequence). CDR3 size: 13 residues.